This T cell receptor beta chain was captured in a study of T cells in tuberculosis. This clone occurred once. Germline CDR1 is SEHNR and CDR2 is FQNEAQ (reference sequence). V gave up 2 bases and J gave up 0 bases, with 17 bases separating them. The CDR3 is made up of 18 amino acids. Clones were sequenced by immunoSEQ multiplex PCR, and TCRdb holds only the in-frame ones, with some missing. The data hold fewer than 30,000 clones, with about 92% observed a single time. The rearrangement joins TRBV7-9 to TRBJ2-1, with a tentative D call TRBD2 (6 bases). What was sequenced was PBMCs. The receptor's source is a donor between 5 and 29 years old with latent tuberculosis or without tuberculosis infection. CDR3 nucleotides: TGTGCCAGCAGCTTAACTAGTCTCTTCGGGAGCTCCTACAATGAGCAGTTCTTC. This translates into CASSLTSLFGSSYNEQFF.